The 8 T cell receptor beta chains below come from one sample, sequenced in a study of blood T cells in healthy people across ages. Primed by a sample-barcoded 5' primer and a J-beta primer mix, a second PCR proceeded for 7 to 11 cycles. TCRdb reprocessed the 5' RACE reads via MiXCR and lists one record per CDR3 protein. The table has roughly 1.6 million distinct CDR3 sequences, about 35% seen once. The sample consisted of blood. All receptors derive from a woman aged 25 to 45 in good health.

The J gene is TRBJ2-3, the V gene TRBV10-1; D might be TRBD1 (6 bases). This CDR3 has 16 amino acids. Germline lookup yields CDR1 WNHNN and CDR2 SYGVQD (reference sequence). Between the trimmed V and J ends, which lost 0 bases and 4 bases, there was a span of 14 bases. CDR3 sequence reads: CASSESGGLRADTQYF. The CDR3, as DNA: TGCGCCAGCAGTGAGTCTGGGGGCTTAAGAGCAGATACGCAGTATTTT.

Here the CDR3 reads CASSLLAGGRGTQYF. The CDR3 region has the DNA TGTGCCAGCAGCTTACTAGCGGGGGGGCGTGGTACGCAGTATTTT. J is TRBJ2-3 and V is TRBV7-9, with 12 bases that match TRBD2. The CDR3 length is 15 residues. The V and J ends lost 2 bases and 8 bases, in that order; junction bases with no gene match: 5. The germline V gene has CDR1 SEHNR and CDR2 FQNEAQ (reference sequence).

The chain employs TRBV30 and TRBJ2-1; D is ambiguous. Germline assignment: CDR1 GTSNPN and CDR2 SVGIG (reference sequence). The CDR3 consists of 14 residues. The V end lost 1 base, the J end lost 0 bases, and 7 bases lay between the germline ends. The CDR3 sequence: CAWSGSVSYNEQFF. CDR3 bases: TGTGCCTGGAGTGGGAGCGTCTCCTACAATGAGCAGTTCTTC.

The chain recombines TRBV3-1 with TRBJ1-1; no reliable D call. The V and J ends lost 0 bases and 0 bases respectively, with 8 bases between them. CDR1 is LGHDT, CDR2 YNNKEL, per germline (reference sequence). There are 15 residues in the CDR3. The CDR3 DNA follows: TGTGCCAGCAGCCAAGATCCCGGGATGAACACTGAAGCTTTCTTT. It is translated as CASSQDPGMNTEAFF.

V gene TRBV28 combines with J gene TRBJ2-7, with 9 bases fitting TRBD2. The trim removed 5 bases at V and 7 bases at J, leaving 12 bases unmatched. The CDR3 consists of 15 residues. CDR1 and CDR2 from the germline V gene are MDHEN and SYDVKM. CDR3 residues: CASSTVAGARGEQYF. CDR3 in DNA: TGTGCCAGCAGTACCGTAGCGGGAGCTCGGGGAGAGCAGTACTTC.

This rearrangement joins TRBV14 to TRBJ1-2; 10 bases are a match to TRBD1. Per the germline V gene, CDR1 is SGHDN and CDR2 is FVKESK. V lost 3 bases and J lost 4; bases outside the gene matches: 2. This CDR3 region has 14 residues. CDR3 loop: CASSQTGGVYGYTF. CDR3 sequence (DNA): TGTGCCAGCAGCCAGACAGGGGGCGTCTATGGCTACACCTTC. Combining the CDR3 with reference TRBV14 and TRBJ1-2 gives the whole variable domain EAGVTQFPSHSVIEKGQTVTLRCDPISGHDNLYWYRRVMGKEIKFLLHFVKESKQDESGMPNNRFLAERTGGTYSTLKVQPAELEDSGVYFCASSQTGGVYGYTFGSGTRLTVV.

This clonotype has more than one count but fewer than ten. The chain joins TRBV29-1 to TRBJ2-1, with TRBD2 matching 12 bases. With V trimmed by 3 bases and J by 5 bases, 5 bases remained unmatched. The germline V gene has CDR1 SQVTM and CDR2 ANQGSEA. This CDR3 is built from 15 residues. The CDR3 DNA reads TGCAGCGTTGACAGGACTAGCGGGACTCACAATGAGCAGTTCTTC. Its translation: CSVDRTSGTHNEQFF.

The chain links TRBV3-1 to TRBJ2-1; D perhaps matches TRBD1 (6 bases). V was clipped by 2 bases and J by 13 bases, with 21 bases between them. Germline V lookup: CDR1 LGHDT, CDR2 YNNKEL (reference sequence). The CDR3 contains 15 residues. The CDR3 is CASSQSAWGPETQFF. The CDR3 DNA reads as TGTGCCAGCAGCCAATCTGCTTGGGGGCCTGAGACCCAGTTCTTC.